The rows below give T cell receptor beta chains drawn from one sample of a study of blood T cell repertoires in COVID-19. The method was immunoSEQ multiplex PCR; TCRdb's version includes in-frame clones alone and lacks a portion of them. The table records approximately 330,000 clones, roughly 89% of them present only once. Sequenced material: peripheral blood. These receptor sequences come from a man aged 30 to 39 with COVID-19, enrolled during active disease. CDR3s include the opening cysteine and the closing phenylalanine or tryptophan. A D gene is named only where the DNA matches it firmly. Only some rows state a clone size, as once, few, many or a class for expanded clones.

d_gene: TRBD2; len: 13; v_gene: TRBV9; j_gene: TRBJ2-5; abundance: NA; CDR3nt: TGTGCCAGCAGCCCCCGGGACTACGAGACCCAGTACTTC; CDR3aa: CASSPRDYETQYF
d_gene: NA; len: 13; v_gene: TRBV7-9; j_gene: TRBJ1-5; abundance: few; CDR3nt: TGTGCCAGCAGCTCCCTACAGGATCAGCCCCAGCATTTT; CDR3aa: CASSSLQDQPQHF
d_gene: NA; len: 14; v_gene: TRBV2; j_gene: TRBJ1-4; abundance: NA; CDR3nt: TGTGCCAGCAGTGAGCGCCCTTCCCAAGAAAAACTGTTTTTT; CDR3aa: CASSERPSQEKLFF
d_gene: NA; len: 12; v_gene: TRBV28; j_gene: TRBJ1-6; abundance: NA; CDR3nt: TGTGCCAGCAGTTTTTCAGGACAGACCCTCCACTTT; CDR3aa: CASSFSGQTLHF
d_gene: NA; len: 14; v_gene: TRBV7-3; j_gene: TRBJ2-2; abundance: once; CDR3nt: TGTGCCAGCAGCCCCTGGAGAGAAACCGGGGAGCTGTTTTTT; CDR3aa: CASSPWRETGELFF
d_gene: NA; len: 13; v_gene: TRBV3-1/TRBV3-2; j_gene: TRBJ1-2; abundance: NA; CDR3nt: TGTGCCAGCAGCCATGCGGGGAACTATGGCTACACCTTC; CDR3aa: CASSHAGNYGYTF
d_gene: TRBD1; len: 15; v_gene: TRBV28; j_gene: TRBJ1-5; abundance: NA; CDR3nt: TGTGCCAGCAGTTATGGGGACAGGGAGTATCAGCCCCAGCATTTT; CDR3aa: CASSYGDREYQPQHF
d_gene: NA; len: 14; v_gene: TRBV6-1; j_gene: TRBJ2-7; abundance: NA; CDR3nt: TGTGCCAGCAGTGAACCTCAGGACTCCTACGAGCAGTACTTC; CDR3aa: CASSEPQDSYEQYF
d_gene: NA; len: 16; v_gene: TRBV27; j_gene: TRBJ2-2; abundance: NA; CDR3nt: TGTGCCAGCAGGGACTGGGGACAAACGAACACCGGGGAGCTGTTTTTT; CDR3aa: CASRDWGQTNTGELFF
d_gene: NA; len: 13; v_gene: TRBV6-5; j_gene: TRBJ1-5; abundance: NA; CDR3nt: TGTGCCAGCAGCGACACCTTCAATCAGCCCCAGCATTTT; CDR3aa: CASSDTFNQPQHF
d_gene: TRBD1; len: 12; v_gene: TRBV6-5; j_gene: TRBJ1-1; abundance: NA; CDR3nt: TGTGCCAGCAGCCGAGACAGGGGTGAAGCTTTCTTT; CDR3aa: CASSRDRGEAFF
d_gene: NA; len: 15; v_gene: TRBV27; j_gene: TRBJ2-7; abundance: once; CDR3nt: TGTGCCAGCAGTTCCGTACAGGATACTACCTACGAGCAGTACTTC; CDR3aa: CASSSVQDTTYEQYF
d_gene: NA; len: 14; v_gene: TRBV28; j_gene: TRBJ2-1; abundance: NA; CDR3nt: TGTGCCAGCAGCTTCGGGGGGCCCCACAATGAGCAGTTCTTC; CDR3aa: CASSFGGPHNEQFF
d_gene: TRBD2; len: 13; v_gene: TRBV28; j_gene: TRBJ2-1; abundance: many; CDR3nt: TGTTTTGTGGCGGGAGCGGGTTTTTATGAGCAGTTCTTC; CDR3aa: CFVAGAGFYEQFF
d_gene: TRBD2; len: 14; v_gene: TRBV28; j_gene: TRBJ2-7; abundance: once; CDR3nt: TGTGCCAGCAGTTTGGCTAGCGGGAGGTACGAGCAGTACTTC; CDR3aa: CASSLASGRYEQYF
d_gene: NA; len: 11; v_gene: TRBV12-3/TRBV12-4; j_gene: TRBJ2-5; abundance: NA; CDR3nt: TGTGCCAGCAGTCTCCAAGAGACCCAGTACTTC; CDR3aa: CASSLQETQYF
d_gene: NA; len: 13; v_gene: TRBV7-9; j_gene: TRBJ2-7; abundance: NA; CDR3nt: TGTGCCAGCAGCTTAGGCCTCAGGGGCGAGCAGTACTTC; CDR3aa: CASSLGLRGEQYF
d_gene: NA; len: 15; v_gene: TRBV15; j_gene: TRBJ1-1; abundance: once; CDR3nt: TGTGCCACCAGCAGAGATCATTGGGCGACAACTGAAGCTTTCTTT; CDR3aa: CATSRDHWATTEAFF
d_gene: NA; len: 14; v_gene: TRBV7-2; j_gene: TRBJ1-1; abundance: NA; CDR3nt: TGTGCCAGCAGCTTCCCCGGCAGGGATAATCAGGCTTTCTTT; CDR3aa: CASSFPGRDNQAFF
d_gene: TRBD1; len: 13; v_gene: TRBV7-3; j_gene: TRBJ2-7; abundance: NA; CDR3nt: TGTGCCAGCAGCTTTGACAGGGACCACGAGCAGTACTTC; CDR3aa: CASSFDRDHEQYF
d_gene: TRBD1; len: 13; v_gene: TRBV7-9; j_gene: TRBJ2-2; abundance: NA; CDR3nt: TGTGCCAGCAGCTTGGGACAGGGAGTGGAGCTGTTTTTT; CDR3aa: CASSLGQGVELFF
d_gene: TRBD2; len: 16; v_gene: TRBV3-1/TRBV3-2; j_gene: TRBJ2-7; abundance: NA; CDR3nt: TGTGCCAGCAGCACCCCAACTAGCGGCGTTCCCTACGAGCAGTACTTC; CDR3aa: CASSTPTSGVPYEQYF
d_gene: TRBD2; len: 16; v_gene: TRBV11-2; j_gene: TRBJ2-5; abundance: NA; CDR3nt: TGTGCCAGCAGCGAATCTTTACTAGCGGGGGTAGAGACCCAGTACTTC; CDR3aa: CASSESLLAGVETQYF
d_gene: TRBD1; len: 15; v_gene: TRBV6-5; j_gene: TRBJ1-4; abundance: NA; CDR3nt: TGTGCCAGCAGTCGTTCCGGGACAGGGTATGATAAACTGTTTTTT; CDR3aa: CASSRSGTGYDKLFF